This TCR beta chain was documented in a study of T cell responses to AZD1222 COVID-19 vaccine (dated by TCRdb to 2020 to 2022). Concerning the study at large: TCR sequencing covered approximately 230 trial participants: 200 to 220 given two doses of AZD1222 and about 26 given two doses of MenACWY control vaccine. Enrollment into the trials was organized by age into subgroups of 18-55, 56-69 and 70-plus years, and those subgroups contained about 160, 30 and 59 TCR-sequenced participants, respectively. What the authors observed across the whole study: In the small 56-69-year group, the increase in depth fell short of significance, most likely because of low power. The whole spike protein was spanned by vaccine-associated CD4 TCRs, and dominant responses were seen in regions 160-218 and 743-854. Conclusions about previously exposed vaccinees are limited because only six or seven AZD1222 recipients were SARS-CoV-2 seropositive at baseline. Epitopes outside the regions mutated in the B.1.351 and B.1.1.7 variants were reportedly recognized by nearly half of the unique spike-specific TCRs. Participants were mostly white British, with more females than males. The authors suggested clonal diversity may have been underestimated. After two AZD1222 doses, both the breadth and the depth of spike-specific TCRs were significantly higher than at day 0 and than in MenACWY recipients. No day 14 peak-response samples were available, so repertoires were characterized only after the peak T cell response.

The CDR3 regions of human TCRbeta chains were subjected to immunosequencing. In the original analysis: TCRs in the repertoires were matched against a reference library of SARS-CoV-2-specific TCRs that had been generated with the MIRA antigen-specificity platform. Breadth meant the fraction of unique TCRs that were SARS-CoV-2-associated, whereas depth meant the fraction of total T cells that were SARS-CoV-2-associated. Using the MIRA data, every spike-specific TCR was mapped to the spike region that the TCR reacted to and assigned to either a CD4 or a CD8 class. Log10-transformed breadth and depth values were compared by one-way ANOVA with Sidak's multiple comparisons tests. Imported from immuneACCESS, the table was reduced by TCRdb to in-frame sequences with V and J called. These copies leave out some clones; in studies compared against another copy, an unresolved V gene accounts for under half, and the cause of the remainder is not known. Clonal size and the V and J genes are those of that table, whereas D and trimming came from the DNA. This sample holds 140,000 or so clones; approximately 89% were observed only once. The top ten constitute under 2% of the sample.

The sample's time point, from its label and the paper: about 28 days (+/-7) after the second vaccine dose. AZD1222 recipients whose second dose came at about 4 weeks and those whose second dose came at about 12 weeks were combined into one group, since spike-specific TCR depth and breadth did not differ between the two schedules. Vaccinee samples came from UK trials COV001 and COV002, including a single-blind randomized controlled phase 2/3 trial of AZD1222 (ChAdOx1 nCoV-19) in healthy adults. For TCRbeta chain sequencing, PBMC samples from trial participants were taken at day 0 and at day 28 after the second dose. V lost 2 bases and J lost 7 bases, and the count of bases not matched to a germline gene is 8. The germline V gene (reference sequence) supplies CDR1 LGHDT and CDR2 YNNKEL. Counted from cysteine to phenylalanine, this CDR3 has 15 amino acids. The DNA shown is the 45-base CDR3, in frame from base 1.

A note on this clone: Its antigen remains undetermined. Within one base of it there is no much larger clone, and no base qualities were kept.

The sample consisted of peripheral blood, taken 28 days after the second AZD1222 dose. The rearranged chain carries TRBV3-1 (or the pseudogene TRBV3-2) and TRBJ2-7; 10 bases in between match TRBD2. The clonotype was recovered from an adult who received the AZD1222 COVID-19 vaccine. Here is the DNA: TGTGCCAGCAGCCAAATAGCGGGAGGCGCCCGGGAGCAGTACTTC. The translation is CASSQIAGGAREQYF.